These 6 T cell receptor beta chains came from one sample sequenced in a study of OX40 agonist ivuxolimab in advanced cancers. TCRdb's copy holds only in-frame clones and misses some; the assay was immunoSEQ multiplex PCR. The sample has about 32,000 clones; approximately 76% are singletons. Here the sequenced sample was CD4+ or CD8+ T cells sorted from blood, taken in a trial of the OX40 agonist ivuxolimab. Source of these receptors: an adult with an advanced solid tumor such as melanoma, head and neck, liver or kidney cancer.

The CDR3, as DNA: TGTGCCAGCAGCTTGACGGTCTCTGGAAACACCATATATTTT. The encoded protein is CASSLTVSGNTIYF. The chain carries TRBV7-2 and TRBJ1-3; D is uncertain. This CDR3 spans 14 amino acids. Germline loops: CDR1 SGHTA, CDR2 FQGNSA. The V and J ends lost 3 bases and 0 bases respectively, with 6 bases between them.

The V and J genes are TRBV10-3 and TRBJ1-5; a possible D gene is TRBD1 (5 bases). The CDR3 is 15 residues long. Germline lookup yields CDR1 ENHRY and CDR2 SYGVKD. The V and J ends lost 6 bases and 7 bases respectively, with 19 bases between them. CDR3 coding DNA: TGTGCCATCAGGGGGGAGGGGACTAATCGACAGCCCCAGCATTTT. The encoded protein is CAIRGEGTNRQPQHF.

The chain has TRBV6-5 and TRBJ2-7; D remains ambiguous. Germline values: CDR1 MNHEY, CDR2 SVGAGI. Trimming pared 3 bases from V and 3 bases from J, leaving 9 bases between. CDR3 length equals 13 residues. Here the CDR3 DNA reads TGTGCCAGCAGTTATGACGGTAACTACGAGCAGTACTTC. It specifies CASSYDGNYEQYF.

This chain links TRBV7-9 with TRBJ1-1; D remains unclear. V lost 2 bases, J lost 6 bases, and 16 bases lay in between. In germline, CDR1 is SEHNR, CDR2 FQNEAQ (reference sequence). The CDR3 sequence is 15 residues long. The CDR3 loop is CASSLSLQVRPEAFF. CDR3 bases: TGTGCCAGCAGCTTAAGTTTGCAGGTTCGCCCTGAAGCTTTCTTT.

This clone has only a few counts. The chain is built from TRBV6-5 and TRBJ2-5; a possible D gene is TRBD1 (5 bases). V was cut by 6 bases and J by 12 bases, with 23 bases left in between. Germline V gene sequence: CDR1 MNHEY, CDR2 SVGAGI. The CDR3 sequence is 14 residues long. The CDR3 protein is CASSNEWTSGMEYF. The CDR3 DNA sequence: TGTGCCAGCAGCAATGAGTGGACATCCGGTATGGAGTACTTC.

The rearrangement joins TRBV7-2 to TRBJ2-3, with 10 bases lining up with TRBD2. Per the germline V gene, CDR1 is SGHTA and CDR2 is FQGNSA. Germline trimming cut 5 bases from V and 2 bases from J; bases unmatched to any gene: 7. There are 16 residues in the CDR3. The CDR3 bases are TGTGCCAGCAGCCCGAGGACTAGCGGCCTCACAGATACGCAGTATTTT. It specifies CASSPRTSGLTDTQYF.